This record looks at one T cell receptor (beta chain) sequence and its context. Its cognate antigen has yet to be identified. The input lacks base qualities; no much larger clone sits a single base away. Sequences KGHDR (CDR1) and SFDVKD (CDR2) are obtained from the germline V gene. Cut back by 2 bases and 4 bases, the V and J ends lie 18 bases apart. Reading from cysteine to phenylalanine, the CDR3 counts 17 amino acids. The sequence is cut down to CDR3 DNA, 51 bases in frame from base 1. This specimen belongs to a study of T cell responses to AZD1222 COVID-19 vaccine (dated by TCRdb to 2020 to 2022). For the wider study: Because spike-specific TCR depth and breadth did not differ between the two schedules, AZD1222 recipients who got a second dose at roughly 4 weeks were pooled with those who got a second dose at roughly 12 weeks. A total of more than 230 trial participants underwent TCR sequencing, of whom around 210 had received two doses of AZD1222 and some 26 had received two doses of the MenACWY control vaccine. Trial participants were enrolled by age into 18-55, 56-69 and 70-plus year subgroups, with about 150, 27 and 61 TCR-sequenced participants respectively. Points the paper makes about the study in general: The vaccine-associated CD4 TCRs covered the entire spike protein, and the dominant responses fell in regions 160-218 and 743-854. Most participants were white British and females outnumbered males, and the authors suggested that clonal diversity may have been underestimated. Reportedly, close to half of the unique spike-specific TCRs recognized epitopes lying outside the regions that are mutated in the B.1.351 and B.1.1.7 variants. The 56-69-year group was small, and its depth increase did not reach significance, likely because of low power. Conclusions about previously exposed vaccinees are limited because only a handful of AZD1222 recipients were SARS-CoV-2 seropositive at baseline. Because no samples from the day 14 peak response were available, repertoires could be characterized only after the peak T cell response. After two AZD1222 doses, spike-specific TCR breadth and depth were significantly higher than at day 0 and than in MenACWY recipients.

In light of the paper, this sample's time point label describes: baseline before first vaccination. Vaccinee samples came from UK trials COV001 and COV002, including a single-blind randomized controlled phase 2/3 trial of AZD1222 (ChAdOx1 nCoV-19) in healthy adults. For TCRbeta chain sequencing, PBMC samples were collected from trial participants at day 0 and at day 28 after the second dose. The CDR3 regions of human TCRbeta chains were analyzed by immunosequencing. As for how the authors treated the data: TCRs in the repertoires were compared against a reference library of SARS-CoV-2-specific TCRs that had been generated with the MIRA antigen-specificity platform. Breadth was defined as the fraction of unique TCRs that were SARS-CoV-2-associated, and depth was defined as the fraction of total T cells that were SARS-CoV-2-associated. Using the MIRA data, every spike-specific TCR was mapped to the spike region that the TCR reacted to and assigned to either a CD4 or a CD8 class. Log10-transformed breadth and depth values were compared by one-way ANOVA with Sidak's multiple comparisons tests. Not all clones reach the TCRdb copy of this immuneACCESS table, which keeps in-frame sequences only. Checked studies attribute under half of the gap to unresolved V genes and leave the rest unexplained. V and J calls plus clone size are reproduced from that table; the DNA served to infer D and trimming. This sample lists approximately 100,000 clones; 91% were detected once. The ten biggest clones cover around 7.5% of the sample.

The specimen was peripheral blood, collected on day 0 of AZD1222 vaccination. This TCR came from an adult in good health. Recombination connected TRBV24-1 to TRBJ2-3; the D assignment is uncertain and may be TRBD1 or TRBD2, with 5 bases supporting each. The CDR3 sequence is CATSDSRTPLGADTQYF. The DNA is TGTGCCACCAGTGATTCAAGGACCCCACTGGGGGCAGATACGCAGTATTTT.